The clone carrying this T cell receptor beta chain was observed once. Antigen specificity is unknown. This clone may be a read error of a much larger clone one base away. The investigators amplified TCR beta CDR3 regions from RNA transcripts. HTBI primers were used for first-round RT-PCR of the TCR CDR3. TCRdb fed the multiplex PCR reads into MiXCR, producing one record per CDR3 protein. The sample yields about 680,000 distinct CDR3 sequences, under 45% seen once. The data are from a study of T cells in Graves' hyperthyroidism and ophthalmopathy. Study-level points and caveats: Blood shared most expanded thyroid clonotypes above 0.001.

Germline loops: CDR1 SGHRS, CDR2 YFSETQ. The CDR3 extends over 15 amino acids. Trimming removed 3 bases from V and 8 bases from J, with 15 bases in between. This receptor was obtained from a woman in her forties with Graves' hyperthyroidism. This chain joins TRBV5-1 and TRBJ1-6; D is unclear. The specimen was blood. CDR3 in amino acids: CASSYRVPSDSPLHF. CDR3 DNA sequence: TGCGCCAGCAGCTACCGGGTGCCCTCTGATTCACCCCTCCACTTT.